A single sample is the source of the 15 T cell receptor beta chains below, sequenced in a study of cytomegalovirus exposure and HLA in healthy donors (dated by TCRdb to the late 2010s). Library prep was done by the immunoSEQ multiplex PCR assay. For the multiplex PCR, a mixture combining 60 forward primers for TCR Vbeta segments and 13 reverse primers for TCR Jbeta segments was used. Drawn from immuneACCESS, this table holds only the in-frame rearrangements with V and J called that TCRdb kept. Clones are partly lost; checked studies trace under half to an unresolved V gene and leave the rest unexplained. In this sample the table shows around 110,000 clones, about four fifths of which occur a single time. The ten biggest clones cover about 2.5% of the sample. The sample was PBMCs. The source is a young man in good health and CMV-seropositive.

Details on this clone: At one end, the junction sequence differs from germline, possibly due to a read error. V usage is TRBV7-9 and J usage is TRBJ2-5; 7 bases line up with TRBD1. CDR3 size: 15 residues. Germline-derived CDR1 and CDR2 are SEHNR and FQNEAQ (reference sequence). For the CDR3, the DNA is TGTTCCAGCAGCTTAGAGGGGGCAGGGGAGGAGACCCAGTACTTC. Protein: CSSSLEGAGEETQYF.

The chain joins TRBV19 to TRBJ2-1; D remains unclear. Looked up from germline, CDR1 is LNHDA and CDR2 is SQIVND (reference sequence). Trimming took off 4 bases at V and 4 bases at J, with 8 bases between the two ends. This CDR3 has 13 residues. CDR3 region: CASSKGEYNEQFF. The CDR3 coding sequence is TGTGCCAGTAGTAAAGGAGAATACAATGAGCAGTTCTTC.

V is TRBV9 and J is TRBJ2-1; weak D call: TRBD2 (6 bases). V was clipped by 4 bases and J by 3 bases, with 14 bases between them. The V gene's germline CDR1 is SGDLS and CDR2 YYNGEE. The CDR3 totals 15 residues. CDR3 in amino acids: CASSTLGTHYNEQFF. Written as DNA, the CDR3 is TGTGCCAGCAGCACTTTGGGGACTCACTACAATGAGCAGTTCTTC.

This clone was recorded a few times. This chain links TRBV6-6 with TRBJ1-2; 7 positions match TRBD1. CDR1 and CDR2 from the germline V gene are MNHNY and SVGAGI (reference sequence). With V trimmed by 0 bases and J by 7 bases, 8 bases remained unmatched. This CDR3 has 15 amino acids. The CDR3 nucleotides are TGTGCCAGCAGTTACTCGCTTAGGGGGCGCGGTGGCTACACCTTC. It codes for CASSYSLRGRGGYTF.

This sequence joins TRBV29-1 and TRBJ1-1; D gene uncertain. Germline CDR1 is SQVTM and CDR2 is ANQGSEA. With 5 bases removed from V and 2 bases from J, the gap between germline ends came to 15 bases. The CDR3 is made up of 14 amino acids. CDR3: CSVRTQEENTEAFF. The CDR3 DNA is TGCAGCGTTCGAACCCAGGAAGAAAACACTGAAGCTTTCTTT.

This chain uses TRBV19 with TRBJ1-1, with a weak D call TRBD1 (6 bases). CDR1 is LNHDA, CDR2 SQIVND, per germline (reference sequence). The CDR3 has 14 amino acids. With 6 bases removed from V and 1 base from J, the gap between germline ends came to 12 bases. The CDR3 coding sequence is TGTGCCAGTAGGACTCAGGGGAAGAACACTGAAGCTTTCTTT. Its translation is CASRTQGKNTEAFF.

The rearrangement links TRBV13 to TRBJ2-1, with D possibly matching TRBD2 (6 bases). The CDR3 has 12 residues. The germline V gene encodes CDR1 PRHDT and CDR2 FYEKMQ (reference sequence). Trimming took 8 bases from V and 5 from J, leaving 10 bases between them. CDR3 nucleotide sequence: TGTGCCAGCGGGAGGAGAAACAATGAGCAGTTCTTC. It is translated as CASGRRNNEQFF.

The chain has TRBV9 and TRBJ1-2; possibly TRBD1 for D (5 bases). Trimming took 0 bases from V and 4 from J, leaving 13 bases between them. Per germline, CDR1 SGDLS and CDR2 YYNGEE. This CDR3 contains 15 residues. The CDR3 loop is CASSVEEGTAYGYTF. CDR3 nucleotide sequence: TGTGCCAGCAGCGTAGAGGAGGGGACGGCCTATGGCTACACCTTC. Drawing the rest from reference TRBV9 and TRBJ1-2, the complete variable domain is DSGVTQTPKHLITATGQRVTLRCSPRSGDLSVYWYQQSLDQGLQFLIQYYNGEERAKGNILERFSAQQFPDLHSELNLSSLELGDSALYFCASSVEEGTAYGYTFGSGTRLTVV.

The chain employs TRBV19 and TRBJ1-1; the D gene is possibly TRBD1 (5 bases). Deletions cut 6 bases from V and 8 bases from J, with 13 bases between. CDR3 size: 12 residues. The V gene's germline CDR1 is LNHDA and CDR2 SQIVND (reference sequence). The CDR3 sequence: CASSFLRGEAFF. CDR3 DNA: TGTGCCAGTAGCTTTCTACGGGGGGAAGCTTTCTTT.

This clone has only one observation. The rearrangement joins TRBV11-2 to TRBJ1-3; 7 positions match TRBD1. The trim removed 4 bases at V and 6 bases at J, leaving 9 bases unmatched. The CDR3 extends over 15 amino acids. Germline CDR1 is SGHAT and CDR2 is FQNNGV. DNA of the CDR3: TGTGCCAGCAGCTGGAAGACAGGGCGGGAAAACACCATATATTTT. Protein product: CASSWKTGRENTIYF.

This clone was found a few times. The chain has TRBV2 and TRBJ2-3, with D tentatively TRBD2 (6 bases). CDR3 size: 14 residues. Looked up from germline, CDR1 is SNHLY and CDR2 is FYNNEI. V was pared by 5 bases and J by 4 bases, with 13 bases between. The CDR3 region has the DNA TGTGCCAGCAGTTTCGGGGGTGGGGCAGATACGCAGTATTTT. It translates to CASSFGGGADTQYF.

The chain is built from TRBV5-1 and TRBJ2-7; weak D call: TRBD1 (6 bases). V lost 5 bases and J lost 5, with 11 bases in between. The CDR3 loop spans 12 amino acids. CDR1 is SGHRS, CDR2 YFSETQ, per germline. CDR3 protein: CASSSRGHEQYF. Written as DNA, the CDR3 is TGCGCCAGCAGTTCCAGGGGCCACGAGCAGTACTTC.

The chain joins TRBV13 to TRBJ2-3; TRBD1 matches 8 bases. V was clipped by 4 bases and J by 4 bases; unmatched bases: 1. The CDR3 runs to 13 residues. Germline V gene data show CDR1 as PRHDT and CDR2 as FYEKMQ (reference sequence). This chain's CDR3 is CASSSTGADTQYF. The CDR3 DNA reads as TGTGCCAGCAGCTCGACAGGGGCAGATACGCAGTATTTT. Combining the CDR3 with reference TRBV13 and TRBJ2-3 gives the whole variable domain AAGVIQSPRHLIKEKRETATLKCYPIPRHDTVYWYQQGPGQDPQFLISFYEKMQSDKGSIPDRFSAQQFSDYHSELNMSSLELGDSALYFCASSSTGADTQYFGPGTRLTVL.

This clone has just a few counts. The rearrangement links TRBV7-2 to TRBJ2-1, with D possibly TRBD1 on 6 matching bases. The length of the CDR3 is 15 residues. Germline V lookup: CDR1 SGHTA, CDR2 FQGNSA. Trimming shortened V by 5 bases and J by 0 bases, and 11 bases separated the two germline ends. The CDR3 DNA sequence: TGTGCCAGCAGCCTCCGGGACAACTCCTACAATGAGCAGTTCTTC. Protein product: CASSLRDNSYNEQFF.

The chain carries TRBV5-1 and TRBJ1-4, with D possibly TRBD1 on 5 matching bases. There are 14 residues in the CDR3. Germline CDR1 and CDR2: SGHRS and YFSETQ. V was trimmed by 0 bases and J by 8 bases, leaving 11 bases between them. Here the CDR3 DNA reads TGCGCCAGCAGCTTGGATGGGGCTGGGGAAAAACTGTTTTTT. Amino acid sequence: CASSLDGAGEKLFF.